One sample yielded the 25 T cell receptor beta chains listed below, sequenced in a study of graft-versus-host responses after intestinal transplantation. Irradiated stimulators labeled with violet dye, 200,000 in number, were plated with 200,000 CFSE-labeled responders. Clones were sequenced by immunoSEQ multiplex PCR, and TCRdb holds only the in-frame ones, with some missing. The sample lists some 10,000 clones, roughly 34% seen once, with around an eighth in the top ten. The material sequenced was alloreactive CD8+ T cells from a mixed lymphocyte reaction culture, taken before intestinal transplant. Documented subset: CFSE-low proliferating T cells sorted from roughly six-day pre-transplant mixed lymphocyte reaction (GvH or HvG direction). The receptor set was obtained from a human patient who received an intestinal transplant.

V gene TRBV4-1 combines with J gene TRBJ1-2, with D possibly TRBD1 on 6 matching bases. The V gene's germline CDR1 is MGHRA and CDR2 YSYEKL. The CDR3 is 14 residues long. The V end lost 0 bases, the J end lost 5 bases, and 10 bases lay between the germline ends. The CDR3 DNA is TGCGCCAGCAGCCAAGAAAAGGGGGGGTATGGCTACACCTTC. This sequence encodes CASSQEKGGYGYTF.

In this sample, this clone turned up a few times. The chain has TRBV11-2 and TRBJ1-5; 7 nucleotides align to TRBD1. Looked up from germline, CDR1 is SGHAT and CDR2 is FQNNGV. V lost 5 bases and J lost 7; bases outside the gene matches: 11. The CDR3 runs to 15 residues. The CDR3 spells CASSPEGGDGQPQHF. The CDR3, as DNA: TGTGCCAGCAGCCCCGAAGGGGGCGATGGGCAGCCCCAGCATTTT.

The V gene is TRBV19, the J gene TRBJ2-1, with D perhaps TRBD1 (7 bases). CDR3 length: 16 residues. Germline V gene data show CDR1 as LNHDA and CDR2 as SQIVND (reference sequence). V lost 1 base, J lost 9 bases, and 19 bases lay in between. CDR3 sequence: CASSIGGVGGGIEQFF. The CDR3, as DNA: TGTGCCAGTAGTATAGGGGGCGTCGGAGGGGGCATTGAGCAGTTCTTC.

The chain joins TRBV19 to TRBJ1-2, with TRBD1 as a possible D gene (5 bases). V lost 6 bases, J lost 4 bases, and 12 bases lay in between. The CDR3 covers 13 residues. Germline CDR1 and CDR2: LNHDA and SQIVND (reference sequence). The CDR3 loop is CASSPGMSYGYTF. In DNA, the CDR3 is TGTGCCAGTAGCCCAGGGATGTCCTATGGCTACACCTTC.

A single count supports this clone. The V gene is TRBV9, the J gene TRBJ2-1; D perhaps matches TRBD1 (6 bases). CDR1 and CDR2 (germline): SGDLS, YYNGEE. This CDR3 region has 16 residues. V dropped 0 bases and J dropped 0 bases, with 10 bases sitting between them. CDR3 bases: TGTGCCAGCAGCGTAGATACAGGGAGCTCCTACAATGAGCAGTTCTTC. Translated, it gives CASSVDTGSSYNEQFF. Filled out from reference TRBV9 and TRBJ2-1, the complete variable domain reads DSGVTQTPKHLITATGQRVTLRCSPRSGDLSVYWYQQSLDQGLQFLIQYYNGEERAKGNILERFSAQQFPDLHSELNLSSLELGDSALYFCASSVDTGSSYNEQFFGPGTRLTVL.

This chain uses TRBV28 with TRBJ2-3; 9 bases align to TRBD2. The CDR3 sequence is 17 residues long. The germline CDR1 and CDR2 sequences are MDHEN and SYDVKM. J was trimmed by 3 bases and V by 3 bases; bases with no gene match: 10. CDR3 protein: CASSFFLAGPLTDTQYF. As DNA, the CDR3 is TGTGCCAGCAGTTTTTTTCTAGCGGGACCTTTAACAGATACGCAGTATTTT.

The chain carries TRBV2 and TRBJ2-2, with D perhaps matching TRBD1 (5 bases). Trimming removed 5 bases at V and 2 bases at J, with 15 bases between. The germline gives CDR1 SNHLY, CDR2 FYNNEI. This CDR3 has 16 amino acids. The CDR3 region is CASSLTVRVNTGELFF. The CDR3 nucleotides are TGTGCCAGCAGTTTGACAGTCCGGGTTAACACCGGGGAGCTGTTTTTT.

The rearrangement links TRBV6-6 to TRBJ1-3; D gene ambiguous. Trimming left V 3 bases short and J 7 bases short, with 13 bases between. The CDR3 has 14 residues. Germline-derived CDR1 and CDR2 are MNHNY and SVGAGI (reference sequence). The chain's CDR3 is CASSYLGSRNTIYF. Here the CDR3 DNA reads TGTGCCAGCAGTTATTTGGGGAGTAGGAACACCATATATTTT.

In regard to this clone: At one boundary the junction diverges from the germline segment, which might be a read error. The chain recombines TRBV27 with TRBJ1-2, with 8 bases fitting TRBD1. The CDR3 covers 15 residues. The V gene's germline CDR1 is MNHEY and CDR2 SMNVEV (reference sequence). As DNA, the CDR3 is TGTGCCAGCAGTTTCGGGGGAGCAGGGGGCGCGGGTATATTCTTC. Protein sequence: CASSFGGAGGAGIFF.

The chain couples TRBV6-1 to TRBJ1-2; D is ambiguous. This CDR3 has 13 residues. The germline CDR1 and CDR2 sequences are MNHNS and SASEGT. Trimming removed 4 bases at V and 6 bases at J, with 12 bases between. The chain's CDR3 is CASSAFKRDGYTF. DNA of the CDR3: TGTGCCAGCAGTGCTTTTAAGAGGGATGGCTACACCTTC.

Here the CDR3 DNA reads TGTGCCAGCAGTTTATATGGCAGCGAGGAGAGAGAAGCTTTCTTT. It translates to CASSLYGSEEREAFF. The chain couples TRBV28 to TRBJ1-1, with no clear D. Germline V gene data show CDR1 as MDHEN and CDR2 as SYDVKM. The CDR3 spans 15 residues. The ends were cut back, 1 base at V and 8 bases at J, with 17 bases in the middle. Full variable domain (rest looked up from reference TRBV28 and TRBJ1-1): DVKVTQSSRYLVKRTGEKVFLECVQDMDHENMFWYRQDPGLGLRLIYFSYDVKMKEKGDIPEGYSVSREKKERFSLILESASTNQTSMYLCASSLYGSEEREAFFGQGTRLTVV.

CDR3 region: CAISERDYIYNEQFF. Written as DNA, the CDR3 is TGTGCCATCAGTGAGAGGGACTATATATACAATGAGCAGTTCTTC. The chain uses TRBV10-3 and TRBJ2-1, with 7 positions matching TRBD2. Germline-derived CDR1 and CDR2 are ENHRY and SYGVKD. CDR3 length equals 15 residues. The V gene end was trimmed by 2 bases and the J gene end by 4 bases; junction bases not matched to a gene: 5.

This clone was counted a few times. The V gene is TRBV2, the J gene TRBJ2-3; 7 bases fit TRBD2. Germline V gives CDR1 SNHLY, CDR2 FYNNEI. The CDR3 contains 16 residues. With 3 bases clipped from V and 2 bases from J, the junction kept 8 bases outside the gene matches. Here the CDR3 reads CASSDVAGRYTDTQYF. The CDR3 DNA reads TGTGCCAGCAGTGACGTAGCGGGTCGATACACAGATACGCAGTATTTT.

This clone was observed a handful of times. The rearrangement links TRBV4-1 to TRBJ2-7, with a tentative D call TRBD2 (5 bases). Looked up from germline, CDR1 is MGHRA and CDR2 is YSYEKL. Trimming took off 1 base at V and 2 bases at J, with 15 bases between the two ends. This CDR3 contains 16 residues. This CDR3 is CASSQGTGSYAYEQYF. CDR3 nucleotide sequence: TGCGCCAGCAGCCAAGGGACGGGGAGTTACGCCTACGAGCAGTACTTC.

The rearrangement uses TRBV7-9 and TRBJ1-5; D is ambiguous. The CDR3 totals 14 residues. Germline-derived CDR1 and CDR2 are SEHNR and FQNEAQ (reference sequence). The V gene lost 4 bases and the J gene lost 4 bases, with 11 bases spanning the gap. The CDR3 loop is CASSSGSGNQPQHF. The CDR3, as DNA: TGTGCCAGCAGCTCGGGGTCGGGGAATCAGCCCCAGCATTTT.

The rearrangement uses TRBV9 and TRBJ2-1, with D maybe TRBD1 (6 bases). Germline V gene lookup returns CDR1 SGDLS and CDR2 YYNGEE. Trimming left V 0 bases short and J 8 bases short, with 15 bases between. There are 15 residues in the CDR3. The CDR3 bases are TGTGCCAGCAGCGTAGAGGGGGTTCTACAAGATGAGCAGTTCTTC. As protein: CASSVEGVLQDEQFF.

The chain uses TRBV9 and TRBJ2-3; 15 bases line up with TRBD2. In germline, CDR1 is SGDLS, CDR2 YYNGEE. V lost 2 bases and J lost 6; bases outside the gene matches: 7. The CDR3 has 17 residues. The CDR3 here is CASSVAGLAGGPDTQYF. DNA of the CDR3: TGTGCCAGCAGCGTGGCGGGACTAGCGGGGGGACCGGATACGCAGTATTTT.

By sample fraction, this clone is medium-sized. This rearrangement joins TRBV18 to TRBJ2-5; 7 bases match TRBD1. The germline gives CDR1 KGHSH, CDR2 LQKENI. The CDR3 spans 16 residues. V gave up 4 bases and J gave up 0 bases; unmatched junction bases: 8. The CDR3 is CASSRPGQRYQETQYF. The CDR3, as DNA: TGTGCCAGCTCACGACCGGGACAGAGGTACCAAGAGACCCAGTACTTC.

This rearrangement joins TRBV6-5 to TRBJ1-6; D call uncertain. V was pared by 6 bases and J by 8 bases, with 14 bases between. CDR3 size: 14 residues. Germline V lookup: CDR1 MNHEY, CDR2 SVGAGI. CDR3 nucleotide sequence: TGTGCCAGCAGAGCGACGGAGGGCTATTCACCCCTCCACTTT. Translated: CASRATEGYSPLHF.

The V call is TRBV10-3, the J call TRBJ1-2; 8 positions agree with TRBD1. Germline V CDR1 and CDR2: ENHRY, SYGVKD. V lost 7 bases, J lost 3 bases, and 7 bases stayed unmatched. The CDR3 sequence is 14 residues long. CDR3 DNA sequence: TGTGCCATCACTTCAGGGGGCAAGGACTATGGCTACACCTTC. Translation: CAITSGGKDYGYTF.

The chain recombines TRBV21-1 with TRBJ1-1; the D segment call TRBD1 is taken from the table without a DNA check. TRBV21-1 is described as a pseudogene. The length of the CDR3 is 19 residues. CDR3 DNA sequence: TGTGCCAGCAGCAAAGCGGCCAGGAGGACAGGGGGCGAGGGCACTGAAGCTTTCTTT. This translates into CASSKAARRTGGEGTEAFF.

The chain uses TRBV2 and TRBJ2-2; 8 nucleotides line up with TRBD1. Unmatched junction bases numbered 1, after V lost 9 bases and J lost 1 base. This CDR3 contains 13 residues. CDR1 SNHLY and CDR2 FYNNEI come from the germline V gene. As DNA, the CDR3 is TGTGCCAGACAGGGGGAGAACACCGGGGAGCTGTTTTTT. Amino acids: CARQGENTGELFF.

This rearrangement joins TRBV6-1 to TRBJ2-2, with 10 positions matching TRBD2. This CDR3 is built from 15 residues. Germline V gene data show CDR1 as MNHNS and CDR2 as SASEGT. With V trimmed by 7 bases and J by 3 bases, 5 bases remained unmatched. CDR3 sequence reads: CASTILAGDTGELFF. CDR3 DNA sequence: TGTGCCAGCACCATCCTAGCGGGGGACACCGGGGAGCTGTTTTTT.

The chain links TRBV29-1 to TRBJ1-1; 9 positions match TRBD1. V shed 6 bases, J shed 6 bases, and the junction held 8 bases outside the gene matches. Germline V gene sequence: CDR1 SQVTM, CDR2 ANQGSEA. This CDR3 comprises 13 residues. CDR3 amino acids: CSVRDREIPEAFF. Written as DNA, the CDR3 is TGCAGCGTGCGGGACAGGGAGATCCCTGAAGCTTTCTTT.

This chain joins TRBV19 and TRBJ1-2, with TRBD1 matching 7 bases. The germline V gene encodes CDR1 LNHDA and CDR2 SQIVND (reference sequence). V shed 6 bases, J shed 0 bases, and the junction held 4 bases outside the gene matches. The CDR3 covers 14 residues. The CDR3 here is CASRLDRPNYGYTF. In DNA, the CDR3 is TGTGCCAGTAGATTGGACAGGCCTAACTATGGCTACACCTTC.